Below are 27 T cell receptor beta chains sequenced from a single sample in a study of metastatic and nonmetastatic thyroid tumors. No treatment of any kind had been given to any patient before thyroid surgery. TCRdb redid the clone calls on the PCR reads using MiXCR. The sample includes under 95,000 clones, 8% to 9.5% of them seen just once. Sequenced: blood. The receptors stem from a female donor with papillary thyroid cancer or a benign thyroid nodule (not recorded which). Some clones in this sample may be carry-over from other donors' samples.

In the case of this clone: One base away lies a much larger clone, so this may be a sequencing read error. This sample also contains other DNA sequences that code for the same CDR3. CDR3 in amino acids: CASSTRGTQYF. In nucleotides, the CDR3 is TGTGCCAGCAGTACTCGCGGGACCCAGTACTTC. This chain connects TRBV6-1 to TRBJ2-5; D is unresolved. The CDR3 is 11 residues long. V lost 5 bases and J lost 7, with 8 bases in between. The germline gives CDR1 MNHNS, CDR2 SASEGT.

The chain joins TRBV7-6 to TRBJ1-3; D might be TRBD1 (5 bases). The V end lost 5 bases, the J end lost 3 bases, and 8 bases lay between the germline ends. The CDR3 totals 13 residues. Germline values: CDR1 SGHVS, CDR2 FNYEAQ. CDR3 sequence (DNA): TGTGCCAGCAGCCAGGACATTGGAAACACCATATATTTT. Translating gives CASSQDIGNTIYF.

The rearrangement links TRBV9 to TRBJ2-2; D remains ambiguous. Trimming took 2 bases from V and 2 from J, leaving 10 bases between them. The CDR3 consists of 15 residues. The germline V gene encodes CDR1 SGDLS and CDR2 YYNGEE. The CDR3 here is CASSVSPTNTGELFF. The CDR3 region has the DNA TGTGCCAGCAGCGTGTCACCGACAAACACCGGGGAGCTGTTTTTT. The complete variable domain, with remaining parts taken from reference TRBV9 and TRBJ2-2, reads DSGVTQTPKHLITATGQRVTLRCSPRSGDLSVYWYQQSLDQGLQFLIQYYNGEERAKGNILERFSAQQFPDLHSELNLSSLELGDSALYFCASSVSPTNTGELFFGEGSRLTVL.

This clone was observed at least ten times. The chain has TRBV3-1 and TRBJ1-3; possible D gene TRBD1, 5 bases. Deletions cut 5 bases from V and 0 bases from J, with 8 bases between. The CDR3 length is 14 residues. CDR1 is LGHDT, CDR2 YNNKEL, per germline (reference sequence). For the CDR3, the DNA is TGTGCCAGCAGCAGGGGCGGCTCTGGAAACACCATATATTTT. This encodes CASSRGGSGNTIYF.

This clone came up many times. This chain links TRBV2 with TRBJ2-6; D gene unclear. The V gene's germline CDR1 is SNHLY and CDR2 FYNNEI. Trimming shortened V by 6 bases and J by 0 bases, and 9 bases separated the two germline ends. The CDR3 has 15 amino acids. CDR3 protein: CASSARFSGANVLTF. CDR3 DNA sequence: TGTGCCAGCAGCGCAAGGTTCTCTGGGGCCAACGTCCTGACTTTC. The full variable domain, in which reference TRBV2 and TRBJ2-6 provide the parts outside the CDR3, is EPEVTQTPSHQVTQMGQEVILRCVPISNHLYFYWYRQILGQKVEFLVSFYNNEISEKSEIFDDQFSVERPDGSNFTLKIRSTKLEDSAMYFCASSARFSGANVLTFGAGSRLTVL.

This clone came up many times. V is TRBV24-1 and J is TRBJ1-5; D is unresolved. The CDR3 is made up of 12 amino acids. The germline V and J ends were trimmed by 6 bases and 6 bases, with 8 bases remaining between them. Germline V gene sequence: CDR1 KGHDR, CDR2 SFDVKD. The CDR3 DNA reads TGTGCCACCAGTAAAGGGCCTCAGCCCCAGCATTTT. Translated, it gives CATSKGPQPQHF.

This chain connects TRBV12-3 or TRBV12-4 to TRBJ2-5; 8 bases are shared with TRBD1. V dropped 5 bases and J dropped 4; count of bases not matched to a gene: 6. This CDR3 spans 14 amino acids. In DNA, the CDR3 is TGTGCCAGCAGTCTAGGACAGGGTGGAGAGACCCAGTACTTC. It encodes CASSLGQGGETQYF.

This clone appeared many times. The CDR3 is CASRHNRAGNTEAFF. CDR3 nucleotide sequence: TGTGCCAGTAGACATAACCGGGCAGGGAACACTGAAGCTTTCTTT. The V gene is TRBV19, the J gene TRBJ1-1; D call uncertain. V was shortened by 6 bases and J by 1 base, with 15 bases between the two germline ends. Germline CDR1 LNHDA, CDR2 SQIVND (reference sequence). This CDR3 comprises 15 residues.

This clone was counted many times. The chain employs TRBV4-2 and TRBJ1-6; D possibly corresponds to TRBD1 (6 bases). The germline V gene encodes CDR1 LGHNA and CDR2 YNFKEQ. This CDR3 contains 15 residues. Trimming took off 0 bases at V and 8 bases at J, with 11 bases between the two ends. The CDR3 is CASSQDKPGDSPLHF. As DNA, the CDR3 is TGTGCCAGCAGCCAAGATAAGCCAGGGGATTCACCCCTCCACTTT.

This clone was counted ten times or more. The chain links TRBV7-2 to TRBJ1-2, with 8 nucleotides matching TRBD1. The CDR3 is 16 residues long. Germline V gene lookup returns CDR1 SGHTA and CDR2 FQGNSA. The V and J ends lost 0 bases and 7 bases, in that order; junction bases with no gene match: 10. The CDR3 DNA follows: TGTGCCAGCAGCTTAGCGGGGCAGGGGGCAACGGCTGGCTACACCTTC. Protein: CASSLAGQGATAGYTF. Combining the CDR3 with reference TRBV7-2 and TRBJ1-2 gives the whole variable domain GAGVSQSPSNKVTEKGKDVELRCDPISGHTALYWYRQSLGQGLEFLIYFQGNSAPDKSGLPSDRFSAERTGGSVSTLTIQRTQQEDSAVYLCASSLAGQGATAGYTFGSGTRLTVV.

As to this clone: A much larger clonotype is one base distant, so this may be a read error. The chain couples TRBV15 to TRBJ2-5, with D tentatively TRBD2 (5 bases). The V and J ends lost 0 bases and 5 bases respectively, with 13 bases between them. Germline assignment: CDR1 LNHNV and CDR2 YYDKDF (reference sequence). This CDR3 has 15 amino acids. The CDR3 here is CATSRDLGRRETQYF. In nucleotides, the CDR3 is TGTGCCACCAGCAGAGATCTTGGCAGGAGGGAGACCCAGTACTTC.

The rearrangement links TRBV24-1 to TRBJ2-2, with 11 nucleotides matching TRBD1. With 3 bases clipped from V and 1 base from J, the junction kept 3 bases outside the gene matches. This CDR3 is 17 amino acids long. Germline V CDR1 and CDR2: KGHDR, SFDVKD. The CDR3 region has the DNA TGTGCCACCAGTGATACCGGGACAGGGGGGAACACCGGGGAGCTGTTTTTT. Residues: CATSDTGTGGNTGELFF.

The sample holds a few counts of this clone. Germline is not matched at one junction end, which may reflect a read error. The chain has TRBV10-3 and TRBJ1-3; tentative D call: TRBD1 (5 bases). The CDR3 length is 14 residues. Looked up from germline, CDR1 is ENHRY and CDR2 is SYGVKD. The CDR3 spells CATHGGSYGNTVYF. CDR3 nucleotides: TGTGCCACCCACGGGGGTAGTTATGGAAACACCGTATATTTT.

This clone came up a few times. A read error may explain this, as a much larger clone is one base away. The chain carries TRBV5-1 and TRBJ2-1, with TRBD2 identical over 9 bases. The CDR3 is 16 residues long. CDR1 is SGHRS, CDR2 YFSETQ, per germline. CDR3 sequence: CASSRRLAASYNEQLF. DNA of the CDR3: TGCGCCAGCAGCAGAAGACTAGCGGCCTCCTACAATGAGCAGCTCTTC.

This clone showed up many times. The chain has TRBV11-1 and TRBJ2-6; no definite D call. This CDR3 has 17 residues. In germline, CDR1 is SGHAT, CDR2 FQDESV (reference sequence). With 2 bases removed from V and 2 bases from J, the gap between germline ends came to 13 bases. In nucleotides, the CDR3 is TGTGCCAGCAGCTTACTAGGTTTCCAAACTGGGGCCAACGTCCTGACTTTC. Translated: CASSLLGFQTGANVLTF.

This clone was detected many times. The genes are TRBV4-1 and TRBJ2-7, with 9 bases lining up with TRBD1. This CDR3 has 15 residues. J gave up 3 bases and V 2 bases, and 5 bases lay outside the gene matches. Germline values: CDR1 MGHRA, CDR2 YSYEKL. The CDR3 coding sequence is TGCGCCAGCAGCCAAACAGGGGGCGCCAGCTACGAGCAGTACTTC. It yields the protein CASSQTGGASYEQYF.

There are many counts of this clone. The chain carries TRBV30 and TRBJ2-7; maybe TRBD2 (6 bases). The germline CDR1 and CDR2 sequences are GTSNPN and SVGIG (reference sequence). The CDR3 extends over 11 amino acids. Trimming left V 0 bases short and J 9 bases short, with 9 bases between. The CDR3 DNA follows: TGTGCCTGGAGTGTAGGGAGGACGCAGTACTTC. This encodes CAWSVGRTQYF.

The table lists this clone with many counts. The V gene is TRBV6-1, the J gene TRBJ1-5, with D tentatively TRBD1 (5 bases). V was clipped by 6 bases and J by 1 base, with 10 bases between them. Germline V gives CDR1 MNHNS, CDR2 SASEGT. This CDR3 contains 14 residues. The DNA for the CDR3 is TGTGCCAGCAGATCGTGGGGCAGCAATCAGCCCCAGCATTTT. It codes for CASRSWGSNQPQHF.

This clone is judged medium-sized. The chain combines TRBV6-1 with TRBJ1-2, with TRBD1 identical over 11 bases. The V gene's germline CDR1 is MNHNS and CDR2 SASEGT. The CDR3 runs to 15 residues. Trimming at V came to 6 bases and at J to 4 bases, leaving 7 bases not matched to a gene. Here the CDR3 DNA reads TGTGCCAGCAGATTCGGGGACAGGGGGAGCTATGGCTACACCTTC. It yields the protein CASRFGDRGSYGYTF.

Points on this clone: A much larger clone differs from this one at a single base, so this may be a read error. V usage is TRBV6-1 and J usage is TRBJ2-6, with 11 nucleotides matching TRBD1. CDR1 and CDR2 from the germline V gene are MNHNS and SASEGT. The CDR3 contains 16 residues. In DNA form, the CDR3 reads TGTGCCAGCAGACGGACAGGGGGCTCTGGGGCCAACGTCCTGGCTTTC. Amino acid sequence: CASRRTGGSGANVLAF.

This clone was observed at least ten times. This rearrangement joins TRBV5-6 to TRBJ1-2; D gene uncertain. From germline, CDR1 is SGHDT and CDR2 YYEEEE. V lost 2 bases and J lost 6, with 11 bases in between. This CDR3 spans 13 amino acids. The CDR3 region has the DNA TGTGCCAGCAGCTTCAGAGAACTCGATGGCTACACCTTC. Protein: CASSFRELDGYTF.

This clone was observed a few times. The J gene is TRBJ2-2, the V gene TRBV10-3; 7 bases are shared with TRBD1. Losses at the gene ends were 9 bases for V and 0 bases for J; bases not matched to a gene: 4. The CDR3 runs 14 residues. Germline V gene data show CDR1 as ENHRY and CDR2 as SYGVKD. In nucleotides, the CDR3 is TGTGCCATACGGGACAGCGCGAACACCGGGGAGCTGTTTTTT. This sequence encodes CAIRDSANTGELFF.

This clone was detected a few times. This sequence may be a read error, since a much larger clone differs from it by one base. V and J are TRBV12-3 or TRBV12-4 and TRBJ2-4; 8 nucleotides agree with TRBD2. This CDR3 is built from 15 residues. The J segment lost 7 bases and the V segment lost 10 bases, leaving 15 bases of the junction unmatched. The CDR3 DNA reads TGTGCCAACAGGGTGTCGGGGGGGGAAACTAACATTCAGTACTTC. This gives the protein CANRVSGGETNIQYF.

This clone appeared many times. This chain joins TRBV20-1 and TRBJ2-5; TRBD2 matches at 12 bases. The ends lost 4 bases at V and 2 bases at J; junction bases unmatched: 8. This CDR3 comprises 16 residues. The V gene's germline CDR1 is DFQATT and CDR2 SNEGSKA (reference sequence). For the CDR3, the DNA is TGCAGTGCTAAGGGACTAGCGGGTCATCTACAAGAGACCCAGTACTTC. Protein product: CSAKGLAGHLQETQYF.

This clone was seen ten or more times. The chain joins TRBV6-1 to TRBJ1-5; no definite D call. CDR1 and CDR2 (germline): MNHNS, SASEGT. There are 12 residues in the CDR3. Between the trimmed V and J ends, which lost 7 bases and 7 bases, there was a span of 11 bases. The CDR3 is CASTNNKQPQHF. The CDR3 bases are TGTGCCAGCACGAACAACAAGCAGCCCCAGCATTTT.

This clone was found many times. For the CDR3, the DNA is TGTGCCAGCAGCTCAATGGGGGGGCTATACGAGCAGTACTTC. Translation gives CASSSMGGLYEQYF. The V call is TRBV7-2, the J call TRBJ2-7, with D possibly being TRBD2 (7 bases). Per germline, CDR1 SGHTA and CDR2 FQGNSA. This CDR3 has 14 residues. V was cut by 4 bases and J by 4 bases, with 14 bases left in between.

This clone was counted ten times or more. This chain links TRBV29-1 with TRBJ2-7; 9 bases fit TRBD2. Germline CDR1 and CDR2: SQVTM and ANQGSEA. V shed 3 bases and J 0 bases; nucleotides not matched to a gene: 6. This CDR3 spans 15 amino acids. This chain's CDR3 is CSVEPFSGSSYEQYF. The CDR3 DNA sequence: TGCAGCGTTGAGCCCTTTAGCGGGAGCTCCTACGAGCAGTACTTC.